A selection of T cell receptor beta chains follows, all from one sample in a study of response to subunit inactivated influenza vaccine. TCRdb ran MiXCR on the RT-PCR reads and lists one entry per CDR3 protein. In the table there are more than 400,000 distinct CDR3 sequences, 11% of which are singletons. The sample consisted of PBMCs from blood, taken about 40 days after vaccination. The receptors come from a man between 50 and 59 years old who received an inactivated influenza vaccine. CDR3s include the opening cysteine and the closing phenylalanine or tryptophan. A D gene is named only where the DNA matches it firmly. The size of a clone is reported for some rows only, either as once, few or many, or as a class for expanded clones.

TRBV3-1	TRBJ2-7	NA	TRBD1	CASSQAGTGAYEQYF	TGTGCCAGCAGCCAAGCCGGGACAGGGGCCTACGAGCAGTACTTC
TRBV6-2/TRBV6-3	TRBJ1-5	few	NA	CASSYYGGGSNQPQHF	TGTGCCAGCAGTTACTACGGTGGAGGGAGCAATCAGCCCCAGCATTTT
TRBV11-2	TRBJ2-7	NA	TRBD1	CASSQYRGSYEQYF	TGTGCCAGCAGCCAGTACAGGGGTTCCTACGAGCAGTACTTC
TRBV6-2/TRBV6-3	TRBJ2-2	few	NA	CASSQWGELFF	TGTGCCAGCAGTCAATGGGGGGAGCTGTTTTTT
TRBV29-1	TRBJ1-2	few	NA	CSALGTPGGPNYGYTF	TGCAGCGCCCTAGGGACGCCTGGGGGGCCGAACTATGGCTACACCTTC
TRBV10-3	TRBJ1-3	many	NA	CAISVGFSSGNTIYF	TGTGCCATCAGTGTTGGATTTAGCTCTGGAAACACCATATATTTT
TRBV4-1	TRBJ2-1	many	NA	CASSQGFVYRSYNEQFF	TGCGCCAGCAGCCAAGGGTTTGTTTATCGTTCCTACAATGAGCAGTTCTTC
TRBV12-3/TRBV12-4	TRBJ2-2	many	NA	CASTVYTGELFF	TGTGCCAGCACCGTCTACACCGGGGAGCTGTTTTTT
TRBV7-2	TRBJ1-1	few	TRBD1	CASSRDRVGEAFF	TGTGCCAGCAGCCGGGACAGGGTGGGTGAAGCTTTCTTT
TRBV7-2	TRBJ2-1	NA	TRBD1	CASSLAQGARSEQFF	TGTGCCAGCAGCTTAGCACAGGGGGCGCGAAGTGAGCAGTTCTTC
TRBV6-1	TRBJ2-3	NA	TRBD2	CASRVAGSRVSSTDTQYF	TGTGCCAGCAGAGTAGCGGGATCGAGGGTATCTAGCACAGATACGCAGTATTTT
TRBV12-3/TRBV12-4	TRBJ2-3	many	TRBD2	CASRAIAGGHADTQYF	TGTGCCAGCAGGGCCATAGCGGGGGGTCACGCAGATACGCAGTATTTT
TRBV10-2	TRBJ2-3	many	TRBD2	CAVLSGDRGTQYF	TGCGCCGTCCTTAGCGGGGACCGGGGTACGCAGTATTTT
TRBV11-2	TRBJ2-3	once	NA	CASSFFRGPDTQYF	TGTGCCAGCAGCTTTTTCAGGGGACCAGATACGCAGTATTTT
TRBV20-1	TRBJ2-7	many	TRBD2	CSAGGLIGEQYF	TGCAGTGCTGGGGGACTAATCGGCGAGCAGTACTTC
TRBV2	TRBJ2-1	NA	TRBD1	CAIPRDRGYLVDEQFF	TGTGCCATCCCCCGGGACAGGGGATATCTAGTTGATGAGCAGTTCTTC